What follows are 24 T cell receptor beta chains derived from one specimen sequenced in a study of graft-versus-host responses after intestinal transplantation. Some clones are missing from TCRdb's copy, which holds only in-frame ones; the method was immunoSEQ multiplex PCR. The sample lists 20,000 to 25,000 clones; 30% to 40% were seen once. With approximately 200,000 irradiated, violet-dye-labeled stimulator cells, approximately 200,000 CFSE-labeled responder cells were plated. Specimen: alloreactive CD8+ T cells from a mixed lymphocyte reaction culture, collected before intestinal transplant. As for subset: CFSE-low proliferating T cells sorted from approximately six-day pre-transplant mixed lymphocyte reaction (GvH or HvG direction). The receptors were sampled from a human patient who received an intestinal transplant.

The chain employs TRBV14 and TRBJ1-5; 10 bases match TRBD1. V was clipped by 0 bases and J by 2 bases; unmatched bases: 7. From germline, CDR1 is SGHDN and CDR2 FVKESK. This CDR3 spans 18 amino acids. CDR3 amino acids: CASSQEGRTGGRNQPQHF. In DNA form, the CDR3 reads TGTGCCAGCAGCCAAGAAGGCCGGACAGGGGGGCGCAATCAGCCCCAGCATTTT.

The chain carries TRBV6-6 and TRBJ2-3; 9 bases line up with TRBD2. The CDR3 extends over 15 amino acids. J gave up 1 base and V 2 bases, and 1 base lay outside the gene matches. Per the germline V gene, CDR1 is MNHNY and CDR2 is SVGAGI (reference sequence). CDR3 bases: TGTGCCAGCAGTTACCCTAGCGGGGGCACAGATACGCAGTATTTT. Translation gives CASSYPSGGTDTQYF.

In nucleotides, the CDR3 is TGTGCCAGCAGTGCGACATTCTATGAGCAGTTCTTC. This codes for CASSATFYEQFF. The rearrangement uses TRBV6-1 and TRBJ2-1; D is ambiguous. The germline gives CDR1 MNHNS, CDR2 SASEGT. The CDR3 is made up of 12 amino acids. Deletions cut 4 bases from V and 8 bases from J, with 9 bases between.

This clone has a single count. This chain connects TRBV7-9 to TRBJ2-7, with D perhaps matching TRBD2 (5 bases). There are 13 residues in the CDR3. Looked up from germline, CDR1 is SEHNR and CDR2 is FQNEAQ (reference sequence). V was trimmed by 5 bases and J by 4 bases, leaving 12 bases between them. The CDR3 bases are TGTGCCAGCAGCCTCCCCGGGGAGTACGAGCAGTACTTC. Translating gives CASSLPGEYEQYF.

There are a few counts of this clone. This rearrangement joins TRBV6-6 to TRBJ1-4; perhaps TRBD1 as D (5 bases). Germline V CDR1 and CDR2: MNHNY, SVGAGI (reference sequence). The CDR3 totals 15 residues. Between the trimmed V and J ends, which lost 7 bases and 13 bases, there was a span of 25 bases. CDR3 coding DNA: TGTGCCAGCACCAACGGAGGGACGGTGATCCCCTTACTGTTTTTT. This gives the protein CASTNGGTVIPLLFF.

This clone was seen a few times. Relative to the germline gene, one junction end is altered; a read error may explain this. This chain joins TRBV4-1 and TRBJ1-5; 7 positions match TRBD1. The germline V gene has CDR1 MGHRA and CDR2 YSYEKL. The CDR3 has 15 residues. CDR3 loop: CASSQARDSYQPQHF. DNA of the CDR3: TGTGCCAGCAGCCAGGCAAGGGACAGCTATCAGCCCCAGCATTTT.

This clone qualifies as medium-sized (0.01 to 0.1%). The rearrangement links TRBV10-2 to TRBJ2-7, with D tentatively TRBD1 (5 bases). V lost 3 bases and J lost 1, with 10 bases in between. CDR1 and CDR2 (germline): WSHSY, SAAADI. The CDR3 length is 14 residues. The CDR3 region is CASSEGESSYEQYF. In DNA form, the CDR3 reads TGCGCCAGCAGTGAAGGGGAATCGTCCTACGAGCAGTACTTC.

The J gene is TRBJ2-1, the V gene TRBV5-5; D may be TRBD1 (7 bases). Trimming removed 3 bases from V and 0 bases from J, with 13 bases in between. Per germline, CDR1 SGHKS and CDR2 YYEKEE (reference sequence). The CDR3 has 16 residues. CDR3 in DNA: TGTGCCAGCAGCTCGCGGGACAGAAGCTCCTACAATGAGCAGTTCTTC. Amino acids: CASSSRDRSSYNEQFF.

The V call is TRBV7-6, the J call TRBJ2-1, with D perhaps TRBD1 (6 bases). Germline CDR1 and CDR2: SGHVS and FNYEAQ. The V end was cut by 4 bases, the J end by 9 bases, with 16 bases between. The CDR3 is made up of 14 amino acids. The CDR3 nucleotides read TGTGCCAGCAGCTCTACCGATACAGGGCTTGAGCAGTTCTTC. This sequence encodes CASSSTDTGLEQFF.

This clone was recorded only once. The genes are TRBV11-1 and TRBJ1-1; TRBD1 might be the D (5 bases). The CDR3 is 15 amino acids. The germline V gene has CDR1 SGHAT and CDR2 FQDESV (reference sequence). V gave up 3 bases and J gave up 6 bases, with 17 bases separating them. The DNA for the CDR3 is TGTGCCAGCAGCTTCGTTGCCAGGGAGGGGTCTGAAGCTTTCTTT. This gives the protein CASSFVAREGSEAFF.

V and J are TRBV4-1 and TRBJ1-5, with a tentative D call TRBD1 (5 bases). V lost 4 bases and J 5 bases, leaving 18 bases between the germline ends. The CDR3 loop spans 16 amino acids. In germline, CDR1 is MGHRA, CDR2 YSYEKL. The CDR3 is CASSLLGPGEHQPQHF. As DNA, the CDR3 is TGCGCCAGCAGCCTCCTTGGACCGGGGGAACATCAGCCCCAGCATTTT.

The chain combines TRBV6-5 with TRBJ1-2; D is undetermined. V was trimmed by 6 bases and J by 6 bases, leaving 17 bases between them. Germline V lookup: CDR1 MNHEY, CDR2 SVGAGI. The CDR3 loop spans 14 amino acids. This CDR3 reads CASSPPDWYDGYTF. The DNA for the CDR3 is TGTGCCAGCAGCCCTCCTGACTGGTACGATGGCTACACCTTC.

This clone was found a few times. The chain couples TRBV11-3 to TRBJ2-1; D gene uncertain. Per germline, CDR1 SGHNT and CDR2 YENEEA. V lost 5 bases to trimming and J lost 4 bases, with 6 bases between them. The CDR3 is made up of 12 amino acids. The CDR3 region is CASSMTYNEQFF. The CDR3 DNA follows: TGTGCCAGCAGCATGACTTACAATGAGCAGTTCTTC.

The chain employs TRBV21-1 and TRBJ2-7; the DNA was not used to check the table's D call, TRBD2. TRBV21-1 is classified as a pseudogene. The CDR3 runs 17 residues. CDR3 in DNA: TGTGCCAGCAGCAAATGGAGGACCGGGACTAGCGGGAATAAACAGTACTTC. Its translation is CASSKWRTGTSGNKQYF.

The V and J genes are TRBV6-6 and TRBJ1-3; D is uncertain. Looked up from germline, CDR1 is MNHNY and CDR2 is SVGAGI (reference sequence). With 2 bases removed from V and 8 bases from J, the gap between germline ends came to 7 bases. There are 12 residues in the CDR3. CDR3 region: CASSYSGDTIYF. The CDR3 DNA is TGTGCCAGCAGTTACAGCGGGGACACCATATATTTT.

The table lists this clone with many counts. The rearrangement joins TRBV7-6 to TRBJ1-1; no reliable D call. CDR3 size: 11 residues. Germline CDR1 reads SGHVS; CDR2 reads FNYEAQ. Trimming took 6 bases from V and 8 from J, leaving 10 bases between them. DNA of the CDR3: TGTGCCAGCAGTCGGACCTTGGAAGCTTTCTTT. Protein: CASSRTLEAFF.

The rearrangement links TRBV6-5 to TRBJ2-1; D remains unclear. V was shortened by 0 bases and J by 0 bases, with 6 bases between the two germline ends. Germline V gene sequence: CDR1 MNHEY, CDR2 SVGAGI. The CDR3 loop spans 15 amino acids. The CDR3 sequence: CASSYSASSYNEQFF. The CDR3 nucleotides read TGTGCCAGCAGTTACTCCGCCAGCTCCTACAATGAGCAGTTCTTC.

DNA for the CDR3: TGTGCCAGCAGCAGAGGGACAGACCAAGGAAATGGCTACACCTTC. Translating gives CASSRGTDQGNGYTF. The gene calls are TRBV27 and TRBJ1-2; TRBD1 aligns across 7 bases. V lost 6 bases and J lost 6; bases outside the gene matches: 13. The CDR3 consists of 15 residues. Germline V gene data show CDR1 as MNHEY and CDR2 as SMNVEV (reference sequence).

The V gene is TRBV6-6, the J gene TRBJ2-2, with a possible D match to TRBD2 (5 bases). The germline CDR1 and CDR2 sequences are MNHNY and SVGAGI (reference sequence). The V end was cut by 0 bases, the J end by 4 bases, with 9 bases between. The CDR3 has 15 amino acids. The CDR3: CASSYSLRVTGELFF. For the CDR3, the DNA is TGTGCCAGCAGTTACTCGTTGCGGGTCACCGGGGAGCTGTTTTTT.

A word on this clone: Other DNA sequences from this sample encode an identical CDR3 as well. In DNA form, the CDR3 reads TGTGCCAGCAGCAGAGGGACAGGGGCCTACGAGCAGTACTTC. Protein product: CASSRGTGAYEQYF. This chain links TRBV5-4 with TRBJ2-7; the match to TRBD1 covers 10 bases. The V and J ends lost 4 bases and 2 bases, in that order; junction bases with no gene match: 3. Germline loops: CDR1 SGHNT, CDR2 YYREEE (reference sequence). This CDR3 spans 14 amino acids.

This sequence joins TRBV12-5 and TRBJ2-1, with a possible D match to TRBD1 (5 bases). The CDR3 runs to 14 residues. CDR1 LGHNT and CDR2 FRNRAP come from the germline V gene. V was shortened by 8 bases and J by 3 bases, with 14 bases between the two germline ends. This CDR3 is CASSNQGFYNEQFF. CDR3 in DNA: TGTGCTAGTTCCAACCAGGGTTTCTACAATGAGCAGTTCTTC.

This chain uses TRBV7-9 with TRBJ2-7, with 7 bases aligning to TRBD1. Trimming cost V 5 bases and J 3 bases; bases outside gene matches: 10. This CDR3 spans 15 amino acids. Germline V CDR1 and CDR2: SEHNR, FQNEAQ (reference sequence). The CDR3 DNA sequence: TGTGCCAGCAGCCCAGAGACAGGGTTTCTCTACGAGCAGTACTTC. Translating it yields CASSPETGFLYEQYF.

This chain links TRBV6-5 with TRBJ1-2; 10 nucleotides line up with TRBD1. Germline assignment: CDR1 MNHEY and CDR2 SVGAGI. V shed 5 bases and J 3 bases; nucleotides not matched to a gene: 0. This CDR3 is built from 13 residues. The chain's CDR3 is CASSGQGDYGYTF. The CDR3, as DNA: TGTGCCAGCAGTGGACAGGGGGACTATGGCTACACCTTC.

The chain employs TRBV5-4 and TRBJ2-7, with 10 bases fitting TRBD2. CDR3 length: 14 amino acids. The germline V gene encodes CDR1 SGHNT and CDR2 YYREEE (reference sequence). CDR3 amino acids: CATRVSGRGREQYF. In nucleotides, the CDR3 is TGTGCTACGCGTGTGAGCGGGAGGGGGAGGGAGCAGTACTTC.